The 25 T cell receptor beta chains given below trace back to one sample, sequenced in a study of T-cell memory formation after mild COVID-19. TCRdb itself ran the 5' RACE reads through MiXCR, one entry per CDR3 protein. The sample lists 200,000 to 250,000 distinct CDR3 sequences, roughly 30% occurring once. The sequenced material came from PBMCs or a T cell subset sorted from them (not recorded which). All receptors come from an adult woman who had mild COVID-19 (a few samples of this study predate the infection). Cell type and time point are not known.

A few counts support this clonotype. This chain connects TRBV4-2 to TRBJ2-3; a possible D gene is TRBD2 (5 bases). CDR1 is LGHNA, CDR2 YNFKEQ, per germline. The CDR3 is 16 amino acids. V was pared by 0 bases and J by 8 bases, with 18 bases between. The CDR3 bases are TGTGCCAGCAGCCAAGAAAGGCTAGGAGGCGCTTCTACGCAGTATTTT. Its translation: CASSQERLGGASTQYF.

This clonotype was counted only a few times. This sequence joins TRBV20-1 and TRBJ2-1; TRBD1 agrees at 8 bases. V lost 5 bases, J lost 9 bases, and 12 bases stayed unmatched. Looked up from germline, CDR1 is DFQATT and CDR2 is SNEGSKA (reference sequence). CDR3 length: 14 amino acids. The CDR3 region is CSAGRTGLGGEQFF. Here the CDR3 DNA reads TGCAGTGCTGGACGGACAGGGTTGGGGGGTGAGCAGTTCTTC.

The chain recombines TRBV4-3 with TRBJ2-3; 7 positions agree with TRBD2. This CDR3 has 16 residues. Germline V CDR1 and CDR2: LGHNA, YSLEER. V lost 2 bases, J lost 6 bases, and 11 bases stayed unmatched. CDR3 region: CASSQRLAEIGDTQYF. The CDR3 DNA follows: TGCGCCAGCAGCCAACGACTAGCTGAGATAGGGGATACGCAGTATTTT.

The rearrangement joins TRBV29-1 to TRBJ1-1; the D gene is possibly TRBD1 (6 bases). The length of the CDR3 is 14 residues. Germline-derived CDR1 and CDR2 are SQVTM and ANQGSEA. The V end was cut by 3 bases, the J end by 5 bases, with 16 bases between. The CDR3 DNA reads TGCAGCGTTGATATTACGGGGGCCCGAACTGAAGCTTTCTTT. Protein sequence: CSVDITGARTEAFF.

The chain couples TRBV9 to TRBJ2-3, with D possibly called TRBD1 or TRBD2 (6 bases each). The V end lost 3 bases, the J end lost 3 bases, and 17 bases lay between the germline ends. The CDR3 extends over 16 amino acids. Looked up from germline, CDR1 is SGDLS and CDR2 is YYNGEE. The CDR3 sequence is CASSERAEGVTDTQYF. CDR3 nucleotides: TGTGCCAGCAGCGAGAGGGCGGAGGGGGTGACAGATACGCAGTATTTT.

This clonotype appeared a few times. The CDR3 protein is CASSLAGFDEKLFF. CDR3 DNA: TGTGCCAGCAGCTTAGCGGGGTTTGACGAAAAACTGTTTTTT. V gene TRBV7-2 combines with J gene TRBJ1-4; D remains ambiguous. The germline V and J ends were trimmed by 0 bases and 8 bases, with 10 bases remaining between them. The V gene's germline CDR1 is SGHTA and CDR2 FQGNSA. The CDR3 totals 14 residues.

The chain recombines TRBV6-5 with TRBJ2-7; no clear D gene. With 2 bases removed from V and 2 bases from J, the gap between germline ends came to 16 bases. Germline loops: CDR1 MNHEY, CDR2 SVGAGI. The CDR3 covers 16 residues. CDR3 sequence (DNA): TGTGCCAGCAGTTACGGTTCAGCCCGTAAAGCCTACGAGCAGTACTTC. It specifies CASSYGSARKAYEQYF.

The chain has TRBV12-3 or TRBV12-4 and TRBJ2-3, with a weak D call TRBD1 (5 bases). The CDR3 covers 14 residues. V was pared by 6 bases and J by 4 bases, with 14 bases between. The CDR3 region has the DNA TGTGCCAGCAGACGCGGACACGGCGCAGATACGCAGTATTTT. This gives the protein CASRRGHGADTQYF.

There are a few counts of this clonotype. The chain couples TRBV5-1 to TRBJ1-5; no reliable D call. The ends were cut back, 0 bases at V and 7 bases at J, with 11 bases in the middle. The CDR3 sequence is 14 residues long. Germline-derived CDR1 and CDR2 are SGHRS and YFSETQ. The CDR3 DNA sequence: TGCGCCAGCAGCTTGGAGTCAGGAGACCAGCCCCAGCATTTT. This translates into CASSLESGDQPQHF. Full variable domain (outside the CDR3, taken from reference TRBV5-1 and TRBJ1-5): KAGVTQTPRYLIKTRGQQVTLSCSPISGHRSVSWYQQTPGQGLQFLFEYFSETQRNKGNFPGRFSGRQFSNSRSEMNVSTLELGDSALYLCASSLESGDQPQHFGDGTRLSIL.

This clonotype appeared a few times. The chain uses TRBV7-6 and TRBJ2-7, with unresolved D. The V end was cut by 0 bases, the J end by 0 bases, with 3 bases between. From germline, CDR1 is SGHVS and CDR2 FNYEAQ. This CDR3 region has 13 residues. The CDR3 here is CASSLADSYEQYF. CDR3 DNA: TGTGCCAGCAGCTTAGCAGACTCCTACGAGCAGTACTTC. The whole variable domain, filled in from reference TRBV7-6 and TRBJ2-7, reads GAGVSQSPRYKVTKRGQDVALRCDPISGHVSLYWYRQALGQGPEFLTYFNYEAQQDKSGLPNDRFSAERPEGSISTLTIQRTEQRDSAMYRCASSLADSYEQYFGPGTRLTVT.

The J gene is TRBJ2-1, the V gene TRBV24-1; D is ambiguous. V was cut by 5 bases and J by 11 bases, with 12 bases left in between. The V gene's germline CDR1 is KGHDR and CDR2 SFDVKD. This CDR3 has 12 residues. CDR3 residues: CATSVGRTKQFF. CDR3 in DNA: TGTGCCACCAGTGTGGGCAGAACGAAGCAGTTCTTC.

This clonotype has a handful of counts. The rearrangement joins TRBV25-1 to TRBJ1-6, with TRBD1 matching 8 bases. The ends lost 4 bases at V and 3 bases at J; junction bases unmatched: 2. The length of the CDR3 is 15 residues. Germline CDR1 and CDR2: MGHDK and SYGVNS. In nucleotides, the CDR3 is TGTGCCAGCAGTGTCGGACAGGGCTATAATTCACCCCTCCACTTT. It specifies CASSVGQGYNSPLHF.

The V gene is TRBV2, the J gene TRBJ1-5; 9 nucleotides match TRBD1. Looked up from germline, CDR1 is SNHLY and CDR2 is FYNNEI. With 2 bases clipped from V and 0 bases from J, the junction kept 14 bases outside the gene matches. The CDR3 contains 20 residues. The CDR3, as DNA: TGTGCCAGCAGTGAAAGGTGGGACAGGGTGCCGTTTAATAGCAATCAGCCCCAGCATTTT. Translation: CASSERWDRVPFNSNQPQHF.

This sequence joins TRBV7-9 and TRBJ2-7; D not certain. Germline V gene sequence: CDR1 SEHNR, CDR2 FQNEAQ (reference sequence). V lost 6 bases, J lost 2 bases, and 8 bases lay in between. The CDR3 length is 12 residues. In DNA, the CDR3 is TGTGCCAGCAGATCTGGGGCCTACGAGCAGTACTTC. Residues: CASRSGAYEQYF.

This clonotype showed up many times. This chain's CDR3 is CATSRDLRTASTDTQYF. The CDR3 nucleotides are TGTGCCACCAGCAGAGATCTGAGAACCGCTAGCACAGATACGCAGTATTTT. The chain combines TRBV15 with TRBJ2-3; no reliable D call. V lost 0 bases, J lost 0 bases, and 13 bases lay in between. Germline V gives CDR1 LNHNV, CDR2 YYDKDF (reference sequence). This CDR3 spans 17 amino acids.

Only a few counts were recorded for this clonotype. The chain employs TRBV5-6 and TRBJ2-1; 8 bases map to TRBD2. CDR3 length: 13 amino acids. The germline CDR1 and CDR2 sequences are SGHDT and YYEEEE. V was clipped by 4 bases and J by 8 bases; unmatched bases: 5. The CDR3: CASSPSGGHEQFF. DNA of the CDR3: TGTGCCAGCAGCCCGAGCGGGGGCCATGAGCAGTTCTTC.

The chain carries TRBV29-1 and TRBJ1-1, with TRBD1 as a possible D gene (5 bases). CDR1 is SQVTM and CDR2 is ANQGSEA in the germline V gene. The CDR3 contains 11 residues. Between the trimmed V and J ends, which lost 6 bases and 11 bases, there was a span of 16 bases. The CDR3 loop is CSVATGQEAFF. Here the CDR3 DNA reads TGCAGCGTCGCTACTGGACAAGAGGCTTTCTTT.

The chain has TRBV4-1 and TRBJ1-2; the D is unclear. There are 15 residues in the CDR3. V lost 3 bases and J lost 0, with 11 bases in between. Germline V lookup: CDR1 MGHRA, CDR2 YSYEKL. The CDR3 DNA reads TGCGCCAGCAGCCATCAGGACCGCACTAACTATGGCTACACCTTC. This translates into CASSHQDRTNYGYTF.

The CDR3, as DNA: TGTGCCAGTAGCGACTATGGCGGGGGCTCTGGGGCCAACGTCCTGACTTTC. This translates into CASSDYGGGSGANVLTF. The chain has TRBV19 and TRBJ2-6, with 7 bases matching TRBD2. With V trimmed by 6 bases and J by 0 bases, 8 bases remained unmatched. The V gene's germline CDR1 is LNHDA and CDR2 SQIVND (reference sequence). The CDR3 extends over 17 amino acids.

This clonotype was seen a few times. The chain has TRBV5-1 and TRBJ1-2, with D perhaps matching TRBD1 (6 bases). The germline V and J ends were trimmed by 0 bases and 2 bases, with 11 bases remaining between them. CDR1 is SGHRS and CDR2 is YFSETQ in the germline V gene. This CDR3 has 15 residues. Written as DNA, the CDR3 is TGCGCCAGCAGCTTGGCCGGGGGCAGGAACTATGGCTACACCTTC. It encodes CASSLAGGRNYGYTF.

This clonotype appeared a few times. The chain combines TRBV29-1 with TRBJ2-5, with TRBD2 matching over 12 bases. Germline V gives CDR1 SQVTM, CDR2 ANQGSEA. The V segment lost 4 bases and the J segment 5 bases; nucleotides outside the gene matches: 14. The CDR3 length is 17 residues. The CDR3 nucleotides are TGCAGCGTTGGGGGACTAGCGGGCCCCCTGGTACCGGAGACCCAGTACTTC. Protein: CSVGGLAGPLVPETQYF. The whole variable domain, filled in from reference TRBV29-1 and TRBJ2-5, reads SAVISQKPSRDICQRGTSLTIQCQVDSQVTMMFWYRQQPGQSLTLIATANQGSEATYESGFVIDKFPISRPNLTFSTLTVSNMSPEDSSIYLCSVGGLAGPLVPETQYFGPGTRLLVL.

This clonotype was seen only a few times. The chain is built from TRBV12-3 or TRBV12-4 and TRBJ2-3; the match to TRBD1 covers 7 bases. CDR3 length equals 14 residues. Losses at the gene ends were 4 bases for V and 1 base for J; bases not matched to a gene: 2. CDR3 coding DNA: TGTGCCAGCAGTTCCGACAGGGGCACAGATACGCAGTATTTT. Translation: CASSSDRGTDTQYF.

The rearrangement joins TRBV18 to TRBJ2-5, with 7 positions matching TRBD2. The germline CDR1 and CDR2 sequences are KGHSH and LQKENI. The CDR3 length is 15 residues. With V trimmed by 2 bases and J by 4 bases, 7 bases remained unmatched. DNA of the CDR3: TGTGCCAGCTCACCAGTGACTAGCTCGGTAGAGACCCAGTACTTC. This translates into CASSPVTSSVETQYF.

This clonotype showed up just a few times. The V gene is TRBV20-1, the J gene TRBJ2-1; perhaps TRBD1 as D (6 bases). The CDR3 totals 13 residues. Trimming left V 6 bases short and J 3 bases short, with 12 bases between. From germline, CDR1 is DFQATT and CDR2 SNEGSKA (reference sequence). The chain's CDR3 is CSAPGQLYNEQFF. The CDR3 DNA reads as TGCAGTGCGCCGGGACAACTCTACAATGAGCAGTTCTTC.

A few counts support this clonotype. The chain has TRBV29-1 and TRBJ1-1; TRBD1 agrees at 9 bases. J was trimmed by 4 bases and V by 6 bases; bases with no gene match: 15. The germline V gene encodes CDR1 SQVTM and CDR2 ANQGSEA. The CDR3 has 16 amino acids. CDR3 sequence reads: CSVPGGTGKFGTEAFF. In DNA form, the CDR3 reads TGCAGCGTCCCAGGGGGGACAGGGAAGTTTGGCACTGAAGCTTTCTTT.